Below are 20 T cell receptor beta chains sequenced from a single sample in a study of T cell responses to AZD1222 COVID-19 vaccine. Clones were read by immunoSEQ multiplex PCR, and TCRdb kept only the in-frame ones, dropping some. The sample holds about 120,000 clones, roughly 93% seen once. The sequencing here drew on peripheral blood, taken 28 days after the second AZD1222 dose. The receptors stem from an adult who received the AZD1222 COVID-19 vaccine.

This CDR3 is CASSIGRGTETLKAFF. CDR3 nucleotide sequence: TGTGCCAGTAGTATTGGCAGGGGGACCGAAACACTGAAAGCTTTCTTT. V usage is TRBV19 and J usage is TRBJ1-1; 7 bases match TRBD1. The germline gives CDR1 LNHDA, CDR2 SQIVND (reference sequence). Germline trimming cut 3 bases from V and 9 bases from J; bases unmatched to any gene: 16. The CDR3 has 16 amino acids. The full variable domain, its missing parts supplied by reference TRBV19 and TRBJ1-1, is DGGITQSPKYLFRKEGQNVTLSCEQNLNHDAMYWYRQDPGQGLRLIYYSQIVNDFQKGDIAEGYSVSREKKESFPLTVTSAQKNPTAFYLCASSIGRGTETLKAFFGQGTRLTVV.

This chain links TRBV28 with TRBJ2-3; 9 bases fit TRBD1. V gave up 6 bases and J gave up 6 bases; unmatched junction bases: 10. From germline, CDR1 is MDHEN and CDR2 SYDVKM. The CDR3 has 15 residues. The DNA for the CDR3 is TGTGCCAGCAGCAACCGGGACAGGGAAAGCGATACGCAGTATTTT. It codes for CASSNRDRESDTQYF.

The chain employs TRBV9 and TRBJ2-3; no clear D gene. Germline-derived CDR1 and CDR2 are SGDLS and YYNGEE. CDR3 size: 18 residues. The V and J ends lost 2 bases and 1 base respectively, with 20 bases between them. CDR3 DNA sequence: TGTGCCAGCAGCGTCAGAACCGGGCCTAACCCAGGCACAGATACGCAGTATTTT. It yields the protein CASSVRTGPNPGTDTQYF.

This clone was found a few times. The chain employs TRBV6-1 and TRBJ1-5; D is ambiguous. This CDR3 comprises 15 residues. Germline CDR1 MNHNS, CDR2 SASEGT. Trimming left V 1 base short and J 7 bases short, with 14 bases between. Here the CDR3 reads CASSEGKGSRQPQHF. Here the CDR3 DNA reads TGTGCCAGCAGTGAAGGGAAGGGCTCAAGGCAGCCCCAGCATTTT.

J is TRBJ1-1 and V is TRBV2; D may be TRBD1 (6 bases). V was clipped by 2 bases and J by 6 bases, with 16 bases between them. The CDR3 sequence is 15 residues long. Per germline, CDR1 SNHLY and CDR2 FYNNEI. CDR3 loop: CASSEMSAGVSEAFF. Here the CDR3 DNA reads TGTGCCAGCAGTGAAATGTCGGCAGGGGTTTCTGAAGCTTTCTTT.

As DNA, the CDR3 is TGTGCCAGCAGCTTATGGGGGACCACCGGGGAGCTGTTTTTT. Translation gives CASSLWGTTGELFF. V usage is TRBV11-2 and J usage is TRBJ2-2; either TRBD1 or TRBD2 may fit D (5 bases each). This CDR3 spans 14 amino acids. Trimming took off 2 bases at V and 4 bases at J, with 8 bases between the two ends. Per the germline V gene, CDR1 is SGHAT and CDR2 is FQNNGV.

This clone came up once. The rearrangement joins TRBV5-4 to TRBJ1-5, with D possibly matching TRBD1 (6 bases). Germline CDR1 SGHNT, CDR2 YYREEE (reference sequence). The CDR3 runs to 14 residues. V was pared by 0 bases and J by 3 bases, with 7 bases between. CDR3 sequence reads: CASSLGGANQPQHF. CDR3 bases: TGTGCCAGCAGCTTGGGGGGGGCCAATCAGCCCCAGCATTTT.

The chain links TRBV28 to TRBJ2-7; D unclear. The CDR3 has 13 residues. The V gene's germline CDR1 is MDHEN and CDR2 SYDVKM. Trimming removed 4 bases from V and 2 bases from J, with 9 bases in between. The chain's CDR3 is CASSSATTYEQYF. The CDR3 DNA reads TGTGCCAGCAGTTCTGCGACAACCTACGAGCAGTACTTC.

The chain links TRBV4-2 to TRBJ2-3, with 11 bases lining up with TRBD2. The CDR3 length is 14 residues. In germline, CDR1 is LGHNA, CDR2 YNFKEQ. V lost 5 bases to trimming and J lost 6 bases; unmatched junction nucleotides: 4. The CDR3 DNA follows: TGTGCCAGCAGCACCTTAGCGGGGGGGGATACGCAGTATTTT. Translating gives CASSTLAGGDTQYF.

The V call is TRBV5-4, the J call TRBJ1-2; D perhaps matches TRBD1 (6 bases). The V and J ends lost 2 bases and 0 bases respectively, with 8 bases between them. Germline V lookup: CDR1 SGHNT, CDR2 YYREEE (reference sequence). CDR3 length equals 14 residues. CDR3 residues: CASSFGQSNYGYTF. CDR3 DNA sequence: TGTGCCAGCAGCTTTGGACAGTCTAACTATGGCTACACCTTC.

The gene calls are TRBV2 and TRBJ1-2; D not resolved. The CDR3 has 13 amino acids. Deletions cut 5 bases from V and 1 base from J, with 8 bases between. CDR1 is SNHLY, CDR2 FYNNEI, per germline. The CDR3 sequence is CASSNTLNYGYTF. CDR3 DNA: TGTGCCAGCAGTAACACACTTAACTATGGCTACACCTTC.

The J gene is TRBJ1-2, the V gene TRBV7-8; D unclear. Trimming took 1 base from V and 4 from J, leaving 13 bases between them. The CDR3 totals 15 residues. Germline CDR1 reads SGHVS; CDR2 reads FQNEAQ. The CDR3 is CASSLDQKGTYGYTF. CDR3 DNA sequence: TGTGCCAGCAGCTTAGACCAAAAAGGCACCTATGGCTACACCTTC.

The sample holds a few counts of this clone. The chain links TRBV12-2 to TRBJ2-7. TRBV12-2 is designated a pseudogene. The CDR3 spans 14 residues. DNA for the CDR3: TGTGCAAGTCGCCCCGGACCCCTCCCCTACGAGCAGTACTTC. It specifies CASRPGPLPYEQYF.

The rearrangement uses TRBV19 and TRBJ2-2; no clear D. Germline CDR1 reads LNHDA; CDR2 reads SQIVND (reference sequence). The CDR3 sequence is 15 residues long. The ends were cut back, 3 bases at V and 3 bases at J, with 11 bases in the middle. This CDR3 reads CASSILGSDTGELFF. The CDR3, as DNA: TGTGCCAGTAGTATTCTTGGGTCCGACACCGGGGAGCTGTTTTTT.

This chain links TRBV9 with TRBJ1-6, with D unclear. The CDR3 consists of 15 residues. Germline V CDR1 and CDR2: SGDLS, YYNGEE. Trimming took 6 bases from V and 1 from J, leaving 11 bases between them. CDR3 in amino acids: CASTPGLSYNSPLHF. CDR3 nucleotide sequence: TGTGCCAGCACCCCCGGCCTATCCTATAATTCACCCCTCCACTTT.

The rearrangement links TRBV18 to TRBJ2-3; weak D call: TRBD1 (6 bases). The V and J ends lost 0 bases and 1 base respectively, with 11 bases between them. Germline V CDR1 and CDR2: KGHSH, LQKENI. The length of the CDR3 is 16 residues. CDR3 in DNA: TGTGCCAGCTCACCACCGGTGGCAGGGGGCACAGATACGCAGTATTTT. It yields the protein CASSPPVAGGTDTQYF.

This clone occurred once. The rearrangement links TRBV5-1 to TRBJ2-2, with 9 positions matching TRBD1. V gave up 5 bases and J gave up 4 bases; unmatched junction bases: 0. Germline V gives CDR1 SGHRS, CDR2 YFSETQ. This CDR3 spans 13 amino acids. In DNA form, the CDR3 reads TGCGCCAGCAGGACAGGGGGCACCGGGGAGCTGTTTTTT. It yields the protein CASRTGGTGELFF.

The CDR3 DNA sequence: TGTGCCAGCAGCTCTAACTCCTACGAGCAGTACTTC. Its protein product is CASSSNSYEQYF. The gene calls are TRBV13 and TRBJ2-7; D gene unclear. V lost 4 bases, J lost 0 bases, and 4 bases lay in between. Germline V lookup: CDR1 PRHDT, CDR2 FYEKMQ (reference sequence). The CDR3 runs 12 residues.

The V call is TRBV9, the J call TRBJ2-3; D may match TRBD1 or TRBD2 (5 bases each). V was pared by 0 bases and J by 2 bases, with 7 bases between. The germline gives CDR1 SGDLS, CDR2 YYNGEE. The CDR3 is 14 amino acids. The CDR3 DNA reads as TGTGCCAGCAGCGTAGGGGGGAACACAGATACGCAGTATTTT. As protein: CASSVGGNTDTQYF.

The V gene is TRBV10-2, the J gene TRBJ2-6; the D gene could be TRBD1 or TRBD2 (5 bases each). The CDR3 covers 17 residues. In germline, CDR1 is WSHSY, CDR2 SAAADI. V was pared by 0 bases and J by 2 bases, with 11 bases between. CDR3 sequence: CASSESMGVPGANVLTF. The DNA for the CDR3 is TGCGCCAGCAGTGAGTCGATGGGGGTACCTGGGGCCAACGTCCTGACTTTC.